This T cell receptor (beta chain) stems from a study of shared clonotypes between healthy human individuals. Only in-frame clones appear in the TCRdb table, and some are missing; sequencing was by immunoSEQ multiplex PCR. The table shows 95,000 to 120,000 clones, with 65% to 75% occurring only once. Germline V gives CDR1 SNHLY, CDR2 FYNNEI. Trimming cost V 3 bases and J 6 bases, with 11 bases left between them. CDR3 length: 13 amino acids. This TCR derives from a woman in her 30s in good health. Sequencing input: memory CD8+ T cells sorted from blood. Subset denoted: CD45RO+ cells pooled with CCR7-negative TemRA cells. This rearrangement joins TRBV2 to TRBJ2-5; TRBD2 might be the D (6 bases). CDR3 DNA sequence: TGTGCCAGCAGTGAGCAGGGAGGACAGACCCAGTACTTC. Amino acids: CASSEQGGQTQYF.